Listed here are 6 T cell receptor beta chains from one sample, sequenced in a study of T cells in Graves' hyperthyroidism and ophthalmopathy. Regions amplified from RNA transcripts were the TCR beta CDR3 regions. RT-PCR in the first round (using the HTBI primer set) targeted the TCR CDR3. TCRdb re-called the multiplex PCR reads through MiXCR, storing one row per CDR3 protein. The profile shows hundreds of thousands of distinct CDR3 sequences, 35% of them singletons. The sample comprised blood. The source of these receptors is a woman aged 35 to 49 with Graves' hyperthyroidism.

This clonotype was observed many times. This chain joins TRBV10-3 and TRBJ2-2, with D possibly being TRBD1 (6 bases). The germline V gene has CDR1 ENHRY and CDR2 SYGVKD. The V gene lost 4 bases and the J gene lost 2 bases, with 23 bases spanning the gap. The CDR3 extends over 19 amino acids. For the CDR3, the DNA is TGTGCCATCAGTGGGACAGCGGTAGTATCCAGAGGCAACACCGGGGAGCTGTTTTTT. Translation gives CAISGTAVVSRGNTGELFF.

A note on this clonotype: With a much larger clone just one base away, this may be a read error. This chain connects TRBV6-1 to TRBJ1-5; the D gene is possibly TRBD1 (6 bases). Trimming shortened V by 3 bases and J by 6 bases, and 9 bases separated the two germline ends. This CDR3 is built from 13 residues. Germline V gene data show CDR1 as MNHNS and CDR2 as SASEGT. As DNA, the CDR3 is TGTGCCAGCAGTGACAGGGGTACTCAGCCCCAGCATTTT. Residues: CASSDRGTQPQHF.

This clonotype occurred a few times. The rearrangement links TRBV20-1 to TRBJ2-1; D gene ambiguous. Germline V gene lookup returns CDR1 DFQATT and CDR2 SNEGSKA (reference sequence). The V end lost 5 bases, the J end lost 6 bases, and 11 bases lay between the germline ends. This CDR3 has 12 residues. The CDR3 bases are TGCAGTGCTCCCTTGAGGTCCAATGAGCAGTTCTTC. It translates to CSAPLRSNEQFF.

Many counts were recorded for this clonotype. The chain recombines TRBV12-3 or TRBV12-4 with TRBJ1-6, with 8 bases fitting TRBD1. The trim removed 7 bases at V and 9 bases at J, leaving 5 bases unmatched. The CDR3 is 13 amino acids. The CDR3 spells CASTDREASPLHF. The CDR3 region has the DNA TGTGCCAGCACGGACAGGGAGGCTTCACCCCTCCACTTT.

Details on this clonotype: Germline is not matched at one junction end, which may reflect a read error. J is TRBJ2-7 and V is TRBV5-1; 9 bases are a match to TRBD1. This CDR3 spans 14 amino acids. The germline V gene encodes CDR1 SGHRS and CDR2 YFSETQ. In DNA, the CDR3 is TGCGCCAGCAGCTTGGGACAGGGGGTCAACGAGCAGTGCTTC. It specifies CASSLGQGVNEQCF.

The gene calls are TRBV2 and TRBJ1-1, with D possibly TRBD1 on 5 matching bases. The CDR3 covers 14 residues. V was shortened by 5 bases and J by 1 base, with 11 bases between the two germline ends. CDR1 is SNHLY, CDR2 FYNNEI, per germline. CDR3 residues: CASSLPQGNTEAFF. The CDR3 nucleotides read TGTGCCAGCAGTCTACCTCAGGGGAACACTGAAGCTTTCTTT.